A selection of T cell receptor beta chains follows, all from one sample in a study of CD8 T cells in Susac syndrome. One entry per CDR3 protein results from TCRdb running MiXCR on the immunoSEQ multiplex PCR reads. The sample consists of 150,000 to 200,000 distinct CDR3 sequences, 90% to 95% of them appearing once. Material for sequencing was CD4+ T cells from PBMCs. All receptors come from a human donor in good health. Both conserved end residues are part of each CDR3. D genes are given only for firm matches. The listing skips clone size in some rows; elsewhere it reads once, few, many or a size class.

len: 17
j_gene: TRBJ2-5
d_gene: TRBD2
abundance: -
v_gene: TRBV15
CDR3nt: TGTGCCACCAGCAGAGGAACCCTAGCGGGGGGGCAGGAGACCCAGTACTTC
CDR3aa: CATSRGTLAGGQETQYF

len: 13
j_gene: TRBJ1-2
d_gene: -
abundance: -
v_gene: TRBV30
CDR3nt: TGTGCCTGGATGGGCTCGGTAGGCTATGGCTACACCTTC
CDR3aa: CAWMGSVGYGYTF

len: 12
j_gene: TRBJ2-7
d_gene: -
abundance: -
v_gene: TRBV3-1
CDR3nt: TGTGCCAGCAGCCAAGTTTTCTACGAGCAGTACTTC
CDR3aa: CASSQVFYEQYF

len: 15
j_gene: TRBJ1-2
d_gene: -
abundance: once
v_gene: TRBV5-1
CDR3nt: TGCGCCAGCCGAATGGACAGCTCCCTAGGAGGTGGCTACACCTTC
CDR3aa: CASRMDSSLGGGYTF

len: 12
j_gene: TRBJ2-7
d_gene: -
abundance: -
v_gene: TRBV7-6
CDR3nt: TGTGCCAGCAGCTTAAACGGATACGAGCAGTACTTC
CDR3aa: CASSLNGYEQYF

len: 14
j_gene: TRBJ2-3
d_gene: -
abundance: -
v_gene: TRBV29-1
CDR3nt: TGCAGCTCGGGGGGGGGACAGGTCAAAGATACGCAGTATTTT
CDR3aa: CSSGGGQVKDTQYF

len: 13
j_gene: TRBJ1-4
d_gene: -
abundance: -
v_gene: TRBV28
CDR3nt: TGTGCCAGCAGTGACCCAGGTTATGAAAAACTGTTTTTT
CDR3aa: CASSDPGYEKLFF

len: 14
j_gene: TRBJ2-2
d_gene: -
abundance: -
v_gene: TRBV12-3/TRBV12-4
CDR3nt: TGTGCCAGCAGTTTTGGCTCCTCCACCGGGGAGCTGTTTTTT
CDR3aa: CASSFGSSTGELFF

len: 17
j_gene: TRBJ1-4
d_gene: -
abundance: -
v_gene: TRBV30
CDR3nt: TGTGCCTGGGCCCTTTATATCAGCCCGGGGGGGAATGAAAAACTGTTTTTT
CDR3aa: CAWALYISPGGNEKLFF

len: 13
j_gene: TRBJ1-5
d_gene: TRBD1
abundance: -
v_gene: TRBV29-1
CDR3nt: TGCAGCGTTAACAGGGGGCCGGGTCAGCCCCAGCATTTT
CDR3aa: CSVNRGPGQPQHF

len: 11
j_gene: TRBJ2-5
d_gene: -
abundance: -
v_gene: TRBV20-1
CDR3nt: TGCAGTGCCCCATCGGTCGAGACCCAGTACTTC
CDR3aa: CSAPSVETQYF

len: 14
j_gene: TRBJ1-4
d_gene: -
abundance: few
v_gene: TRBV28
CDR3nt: TGTGCCAGCAGTCAACAGGGAACTAATGAAAAACTGTTTTTT
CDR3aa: CASSQQGTNEKLFF

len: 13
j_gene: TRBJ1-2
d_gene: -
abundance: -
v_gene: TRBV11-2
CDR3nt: TGTGCCAGCAGCCTCACAGGGAGCCCTGGCTACACCTTC
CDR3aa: CASSLTGSPGYTF

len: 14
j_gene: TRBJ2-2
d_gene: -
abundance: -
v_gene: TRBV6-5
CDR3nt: TGTGCCAGCAATGGAGGAGCAAACACCGGGGAGCTGTTTTTT
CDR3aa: CASNGGANTGELFF

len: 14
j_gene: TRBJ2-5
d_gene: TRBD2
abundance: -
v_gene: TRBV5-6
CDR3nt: TGTGCCAGCAGCAGGGGACTAGCGAGGGAGACCCAGTACTTC
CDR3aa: CASSRGLARETQYF

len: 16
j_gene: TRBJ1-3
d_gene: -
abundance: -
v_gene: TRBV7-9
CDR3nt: TGTGCCAGCAGCTTAACCACAGGGAATACTGGAAACACCATATATTTT
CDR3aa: CASSLTTGNTGNTIYF

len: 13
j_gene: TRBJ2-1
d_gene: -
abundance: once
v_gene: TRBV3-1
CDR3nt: TGTGCCAGCAGCCAATTAGGGAATAATGAGCAGTTCTTC
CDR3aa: CASSQLGNNEQFF

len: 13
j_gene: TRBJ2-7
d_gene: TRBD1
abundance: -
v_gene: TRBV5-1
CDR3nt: TGCGCCAGCAGCTTGGTCCCAGGGGGCGAGCAGTACTTC
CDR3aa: CASSLVPGGEQYF

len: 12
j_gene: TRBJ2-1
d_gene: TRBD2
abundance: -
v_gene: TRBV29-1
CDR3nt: TGCAGCGTTGACCGGGGGGGGAATGAGCAGTTCTTC
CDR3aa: CSVDRGGNEQFF

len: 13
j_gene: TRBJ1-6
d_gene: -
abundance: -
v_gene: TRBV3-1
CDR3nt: TGTGCCAGCAGCCCCAGGACCTATTCACCCCTCCACTTT
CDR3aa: CASSPRTYSPLHF

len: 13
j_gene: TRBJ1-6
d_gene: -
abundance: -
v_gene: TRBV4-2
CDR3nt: TGTGCCAGCAGCCAAGAAGGGGACGGACCTCTCCACTTT
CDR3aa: CASSQEGDGPLHF

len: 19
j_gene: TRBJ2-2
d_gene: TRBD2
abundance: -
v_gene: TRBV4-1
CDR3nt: TGCGCCAGCAGCCAAGAAAGGGGACTAGCGGGGGCAGGGACCGGGGAGCTGTTTTTT
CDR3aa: CASSQERGLAGAGTGELFF

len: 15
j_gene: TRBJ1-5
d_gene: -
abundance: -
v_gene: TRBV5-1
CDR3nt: TGCGCCAGCAGCCCCACAGGTTCGCCCAATCAGCCCCAGCATTTT
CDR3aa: CASSPTGSPNQPQHF

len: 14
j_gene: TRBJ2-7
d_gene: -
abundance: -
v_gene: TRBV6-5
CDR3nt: TGTGCCAGCAGTTATACGGACAGTTCCTACGAGCAGTACTTC
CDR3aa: CASSYTDSSYEQYF

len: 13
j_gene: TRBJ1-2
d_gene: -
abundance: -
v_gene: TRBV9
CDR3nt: TGTGCCAGCAGCCAACGGGGTAACTATGGCTACACCTTC
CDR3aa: CASSQRGNYGYTF

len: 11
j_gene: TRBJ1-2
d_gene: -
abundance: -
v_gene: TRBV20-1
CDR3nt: TGCAGTGGCTTGGCGCCCTATGGCTACACCTTC
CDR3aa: CSGLAPYGYTF

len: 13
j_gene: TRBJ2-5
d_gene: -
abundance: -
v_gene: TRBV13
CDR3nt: TGTGCCAGCAGCTCACGACCCGAGGAGACCCAGTACTTC
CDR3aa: CASSSRPEETQYF

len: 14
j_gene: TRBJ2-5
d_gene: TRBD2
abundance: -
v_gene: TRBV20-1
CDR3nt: TGCAGTGCTAGGGCGGGGGGACCCGCAGAGACCCAGTACTTC
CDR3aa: CSARAGGPAETQYF

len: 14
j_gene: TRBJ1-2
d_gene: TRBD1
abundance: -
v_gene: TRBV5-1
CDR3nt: TGCGCCAGCAGCTCGACAGGGCCGGTCGATGGCTACACCTTC
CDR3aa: CASSSTGPVDGYTF

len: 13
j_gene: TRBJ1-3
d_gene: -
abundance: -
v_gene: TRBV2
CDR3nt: TGTGCCAGCAGTGGATCCCCCGGAAACACCATATATTTT
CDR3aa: CASSGSPGNTIYF

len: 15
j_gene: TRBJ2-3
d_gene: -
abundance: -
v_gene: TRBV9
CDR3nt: TGTGCCAGCAGCGTACTCGGGGACAGCACAGATACGCAGTATTTT
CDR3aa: CASSVLGDSTDTQYF

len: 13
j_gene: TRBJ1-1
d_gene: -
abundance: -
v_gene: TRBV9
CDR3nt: TGTGCCAGCAGCGTAGGGATGGGCACTGAAGCTTTCTTT
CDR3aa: CASSVGMGTEAFF

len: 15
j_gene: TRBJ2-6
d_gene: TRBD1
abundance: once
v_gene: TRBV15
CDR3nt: TGTGCCACCAGACAGGGGAACTCTGGGGCCAACGTCCTGACTTTC
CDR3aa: CATRQGNSGANVLTF

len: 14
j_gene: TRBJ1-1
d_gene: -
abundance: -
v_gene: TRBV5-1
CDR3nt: TGCGCCAGCAGCTTGGTAGCGGCGGACACTGAAGCTTTCTTT
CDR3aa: CASSLVAADTEAFF

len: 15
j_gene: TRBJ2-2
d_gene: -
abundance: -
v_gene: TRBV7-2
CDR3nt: TGTGCCAGCAGCACGCGTCCCAGTGGCGCCGGGGAGCTGTTTTTT
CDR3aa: CASSTRPSGAGELFF

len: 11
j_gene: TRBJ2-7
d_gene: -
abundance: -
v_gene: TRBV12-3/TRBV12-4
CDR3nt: TGTGCCAGCAGTTTGAGGAGAGAGCAGTACTTC
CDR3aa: CASSLRREQYF

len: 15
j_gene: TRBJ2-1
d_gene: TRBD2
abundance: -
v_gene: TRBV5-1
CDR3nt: TGCGCCAGCAGCCCTACTAGCGTCTCCTACAATGAGCAGTTCTTC
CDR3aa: CASSPTSVSYNEQFF

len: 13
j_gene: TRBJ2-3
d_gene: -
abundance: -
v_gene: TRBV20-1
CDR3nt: TGCAGTGCTAGAGATGGAGGTTCAGATACGCAGTATTTT
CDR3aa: CSARDGGSDTQYF

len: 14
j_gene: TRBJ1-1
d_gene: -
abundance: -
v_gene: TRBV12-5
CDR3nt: TGTGCTAGTGGTCCTGGGTGGGAAAGTACTGAAGCTTTCTTT
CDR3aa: CASGPGWESTEAFF

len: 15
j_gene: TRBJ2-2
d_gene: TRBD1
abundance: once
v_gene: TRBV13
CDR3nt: TGTGCCAGCAGCTCGACAGGGGTTCCTCTGCGGGAGCTGTTTTTT
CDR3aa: CASSSTGVPLRELFF